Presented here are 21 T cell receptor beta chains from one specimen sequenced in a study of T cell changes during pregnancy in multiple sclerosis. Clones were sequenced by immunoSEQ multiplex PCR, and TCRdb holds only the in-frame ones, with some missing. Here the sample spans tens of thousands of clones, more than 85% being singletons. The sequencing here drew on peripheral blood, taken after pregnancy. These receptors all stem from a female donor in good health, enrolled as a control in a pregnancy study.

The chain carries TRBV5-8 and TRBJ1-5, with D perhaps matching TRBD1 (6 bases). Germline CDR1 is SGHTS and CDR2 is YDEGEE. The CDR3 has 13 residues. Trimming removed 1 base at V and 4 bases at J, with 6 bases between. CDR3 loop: CASSLRGNQPQHF. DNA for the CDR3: TGTGCCAGCAGCTTGAGGGGGAATCAGCCCCAGCATTTT.

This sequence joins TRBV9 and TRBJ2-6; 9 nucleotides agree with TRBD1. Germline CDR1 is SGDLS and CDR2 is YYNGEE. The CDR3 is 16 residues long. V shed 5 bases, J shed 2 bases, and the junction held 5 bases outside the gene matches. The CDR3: CASRSGQGPGANVLTF. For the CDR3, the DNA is TGTGCCAGCAGATCCGGACAGGGGCCTGGGGCCAACGTCCTGACTTTC.

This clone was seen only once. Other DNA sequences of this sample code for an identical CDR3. CDR3 coding DNA: TGCGCCAGCAGCTTTCTTTACGAGCAGTACTTC. Translation gives CASSFLYEQYF. The chain links TRBV5-1 to TRBJ2-7, with D hard to call. CDR1 is SGHRS and CDR2 is YFSETQ in the germline V gene. CDR3 size: 11 residues. V was shortened by 2 bases and J by 4 bases, with 4 bases between the two germline ends.

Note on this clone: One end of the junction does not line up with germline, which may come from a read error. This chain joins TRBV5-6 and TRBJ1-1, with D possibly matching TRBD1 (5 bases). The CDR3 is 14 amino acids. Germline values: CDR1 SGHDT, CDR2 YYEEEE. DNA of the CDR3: TGTGCCAGCACCTTGGGACTGGAGAACACTGAAGCTTTCTTT. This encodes CASTLGLENTEAFF.

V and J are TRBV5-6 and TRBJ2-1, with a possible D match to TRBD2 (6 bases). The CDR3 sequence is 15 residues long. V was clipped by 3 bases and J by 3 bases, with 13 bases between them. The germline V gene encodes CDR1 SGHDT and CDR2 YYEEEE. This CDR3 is CASSSLAGLYNEQFF. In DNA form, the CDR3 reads TGTGCCAGCAGCTCTCTGGCGGGACTCTACAATGAGCAGTTCTTC.

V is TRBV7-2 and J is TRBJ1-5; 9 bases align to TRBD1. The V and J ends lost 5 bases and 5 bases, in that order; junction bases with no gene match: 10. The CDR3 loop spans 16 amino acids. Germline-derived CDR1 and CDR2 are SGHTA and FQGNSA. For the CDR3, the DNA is TGTGCCAGCAGCCCACGGACAGGGGCGTCTTATCAGCCCCAGCATTTT. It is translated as CASSPRTGASYQPQHF.

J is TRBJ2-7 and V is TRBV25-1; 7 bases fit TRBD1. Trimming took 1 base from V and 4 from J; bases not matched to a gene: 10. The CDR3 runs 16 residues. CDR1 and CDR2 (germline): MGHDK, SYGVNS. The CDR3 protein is CASSESAETGLYEQYF. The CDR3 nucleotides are TGTGCCAGCAGTGAATCTGCTGAGACAGGGTTATACGAGCAGTACTTC.

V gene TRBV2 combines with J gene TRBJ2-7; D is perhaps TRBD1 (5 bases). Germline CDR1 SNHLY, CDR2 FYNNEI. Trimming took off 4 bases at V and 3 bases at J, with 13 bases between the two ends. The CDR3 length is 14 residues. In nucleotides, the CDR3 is TGTGCCAGCAGTGGAGGCGACAGAAACTACGAGCAGTACTTC. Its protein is CASSGGDRNYEQYF.

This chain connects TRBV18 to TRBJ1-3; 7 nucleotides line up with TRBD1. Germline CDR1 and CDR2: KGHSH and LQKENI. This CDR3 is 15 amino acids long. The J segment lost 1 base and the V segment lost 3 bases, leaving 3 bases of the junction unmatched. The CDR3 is CASSPYRGSGNTIYF. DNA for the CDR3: TGTGCCAGCTCACCTTACAGGGGATCTGGAAACACCATATATTTT. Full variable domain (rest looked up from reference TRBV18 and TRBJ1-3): NAGVMQNPRHLVRRRGQEARLRCSPMKGHSHVYWYRQLPEEGLKFMVYLQKENIIDESGMPKERFSAEFPKEGPSILRIQQVVRGDSAAYFCASSPYRGSGNTIYFGEGSWLTVV.

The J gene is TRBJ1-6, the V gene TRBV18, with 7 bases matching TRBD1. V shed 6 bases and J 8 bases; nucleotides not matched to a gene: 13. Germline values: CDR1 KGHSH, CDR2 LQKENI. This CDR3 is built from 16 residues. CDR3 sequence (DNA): TGTGCCAGCTCGCCTTCGTCGGGACAGATACATTCACCCCTCCACTTT. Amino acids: CASSPSSGQIHSPLHF.

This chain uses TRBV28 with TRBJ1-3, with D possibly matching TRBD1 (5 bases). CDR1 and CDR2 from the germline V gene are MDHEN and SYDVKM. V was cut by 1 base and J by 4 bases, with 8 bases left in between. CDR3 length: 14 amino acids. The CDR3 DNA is TGTGCCAGCAGTTTATCAGGGAACGGAAACACCATATATTTT. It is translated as CASSLSGNGNTIYF.

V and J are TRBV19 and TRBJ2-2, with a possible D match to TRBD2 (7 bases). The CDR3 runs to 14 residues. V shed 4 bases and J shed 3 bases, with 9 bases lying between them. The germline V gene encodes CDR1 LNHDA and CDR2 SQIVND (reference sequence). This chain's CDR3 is CASSRGGHTGELFF. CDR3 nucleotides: TGTGCCAGTAGTAGGGGGGGCCACACCGGGGAGCTGTTTTTT.

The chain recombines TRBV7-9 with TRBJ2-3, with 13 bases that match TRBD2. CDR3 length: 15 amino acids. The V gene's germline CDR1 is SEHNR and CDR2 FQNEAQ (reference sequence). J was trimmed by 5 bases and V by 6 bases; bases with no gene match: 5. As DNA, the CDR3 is TGTGCCAGCAGTCGACTAGCGGGGGGTGTAGATACGCAGTATTTT. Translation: CASSRLAGGVDTQYF.

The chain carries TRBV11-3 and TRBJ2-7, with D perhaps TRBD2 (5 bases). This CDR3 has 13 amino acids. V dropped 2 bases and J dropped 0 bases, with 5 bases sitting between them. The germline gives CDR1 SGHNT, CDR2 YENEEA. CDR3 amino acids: CASSLSGSYEQYF. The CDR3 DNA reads TGTGCCAGCAGCTTAAGCGGCTCCTACGAGCAGTACTTC.

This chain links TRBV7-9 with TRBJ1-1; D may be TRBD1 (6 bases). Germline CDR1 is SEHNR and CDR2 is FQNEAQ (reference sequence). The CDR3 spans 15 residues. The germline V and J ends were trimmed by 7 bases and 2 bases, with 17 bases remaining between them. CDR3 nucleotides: TGTGCCAGCAAACTCCCGGAACAGGGCAACACTGAAGCTTTCTTT. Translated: CASKLPEQGNTEAFF.

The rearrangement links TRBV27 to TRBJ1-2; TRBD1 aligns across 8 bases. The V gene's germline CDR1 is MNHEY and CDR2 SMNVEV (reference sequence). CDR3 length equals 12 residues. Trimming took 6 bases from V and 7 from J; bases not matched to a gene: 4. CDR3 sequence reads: CASSSGGGGYTF. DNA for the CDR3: TGTGCCAGCAGCTCAGGGGGCGGTGGCTACACCTTC.

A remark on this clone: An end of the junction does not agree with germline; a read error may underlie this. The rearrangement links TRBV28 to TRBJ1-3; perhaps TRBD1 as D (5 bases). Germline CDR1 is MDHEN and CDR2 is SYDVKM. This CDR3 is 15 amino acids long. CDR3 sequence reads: CASRLSTVSGNTIYF. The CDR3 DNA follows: TGTGCCAGCAGATTATCGACAGTTAGCGGAAACACCATATATTTT.

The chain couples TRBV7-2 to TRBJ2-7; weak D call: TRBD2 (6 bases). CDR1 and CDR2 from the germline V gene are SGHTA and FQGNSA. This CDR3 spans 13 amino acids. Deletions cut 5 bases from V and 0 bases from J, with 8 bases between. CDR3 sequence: CASSTGSSYEQYF. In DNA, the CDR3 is TGTGCCAGCAGCACCGGGAGCTCCTACGAGCAGTACTTC.

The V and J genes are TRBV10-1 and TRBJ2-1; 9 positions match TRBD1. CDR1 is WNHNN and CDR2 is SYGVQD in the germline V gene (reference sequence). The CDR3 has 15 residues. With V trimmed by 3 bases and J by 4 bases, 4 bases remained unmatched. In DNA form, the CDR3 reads TGCGCCAGCAGTGAAACAGGGGGCATTTACAATGAGCAGTTCTTC. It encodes CASSETGGIYNEQFF.

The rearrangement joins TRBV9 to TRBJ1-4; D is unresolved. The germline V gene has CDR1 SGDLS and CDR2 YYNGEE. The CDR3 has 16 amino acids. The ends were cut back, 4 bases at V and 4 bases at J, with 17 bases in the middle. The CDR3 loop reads CASSPRPSRDNEKLFF. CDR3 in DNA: TGTGCCAGCAGCCCCCGGCCCTCGCGGGATAATGAAAAACTGTTTTTT.

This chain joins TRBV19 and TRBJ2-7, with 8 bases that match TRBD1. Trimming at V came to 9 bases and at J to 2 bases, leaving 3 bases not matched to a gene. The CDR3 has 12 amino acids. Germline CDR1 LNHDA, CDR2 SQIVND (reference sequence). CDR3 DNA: TGTGCCAGCGGGACAGGTCCCTACGAGCAGTACTTC. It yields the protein CASGTGPYEQYF. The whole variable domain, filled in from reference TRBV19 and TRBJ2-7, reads DGGITQSPKYLFRKEGQNVTLSCEQNLNHDAMYWYRQDPGQGLRLIYYSQIVNDFQKGDIAEGYSVSREKKESFPLTVTSAQKNPTAFYLCASGTGPYEQYFGPGTRLTVT.